The 32 T cell receptor beta chains presented below share a single source sample, sequenced in a study of identical twins' blood T cells. MiXCR was run by TCRdb on the 5' RACE reads, yielding one entry per CDR3 protein. The data contain a few hundred thousand distinct CDR3 sequences, roughly 30% of them seen just once; the ten biggest clones take up 5.5% to 6.5%. The sequenced sample was PBMCs. The receptors were gathered from a woman aged 18 to 55 in good health.

This clonotype has a single count. The chain combines TRBV20-1 with TRBJ1-1; D might be TRBD1 (5 bases). V was pared by 0 bases and J by 5 bases, with 13 bases between. CDR1 is DFQATT, CDR2 SNEGSKA, per germline (reference sequence). The CDR3 has 14 amino acids. The CDR3 coding sequence is TGCAGTGCTAGAGATCGAGGGGTTGAGACTGAAGCTTTCTTT. As protein: CSARDRGVETEAFF.

This clonotype was detected only a few times. The chain has TRBV12-3 or TRBV12-4 and TRBJ1-5, with 9 bases aligning to TRBD1. J gave up 2 bases and V 5 bases, and 4 bases lay outside the gene matches. The CDR3 covers 15 residues. This chain's CDR3 is CASSDGTGRNQPQHF. The DNA of the CDR3 is TGTGCCAGCAGTGACGGGACAGGGCGCAATCAGCCCCAGCATTTT.

This clonotype has more than one count but fewer than ten. The chain links TRBV28 to TRBJ1-2, with 8 bases matching TRBD1. V was pared by 6 bases and J by 6 bases, with 9 bases of the junction left unmatched. Per the germline V gene, CDR1 is MDHEN and CDR2 is SYDVKM. The CDR3 is 14 amino acids. CDR3 sequence (DNA): TGTGCCAGCAGGCTCCCGGGACAGGCCCATGGCTACACCTTC. Translating gives CASRLPGQAHGYTF.

The gene calls are TRBV9 and TRBJ1-4; 7 nucleotides align to TRBD1. V lost 0 bases, J lost 8 bases, and 10 bases stayed unmatched. CDR3 length equals 16 residues. Germline V gene sequence: CDR1 SGDLS, CDR2 YYNGEE. The CDR3 sequence: CASSVEPERGQEKLFF. The CDR3 nucleotides are TGTGCCAGCAGCGTAGAGCCGGAGAGGGGGCAAGAAAAACTGTTTTTT.

The chain carries TRBV10-3 and TRBJ1-1; TRBD1 matches at 8 bases. The J segment lost 7 bases and the V segment lost 8 bases, leaving 3 bases of the junction unmatched. Germline V gene data show CDR1 as ENHRY and CDR2 as SYGVKD. CDR3 length equals 11 residues. The CDR3 loop reads CAIGTGLEAFF. The DNA for the CDR3 is TGTGCCATCGGGACAGGCCTTGAAGCTTTCTTT.

This clonotype was seen only a few times. The chain uses TRBV11-2 and TRBJ2-5; D unclear. This CDR3 region has 14 residues. Trimming pared 5 bases from V and 0 bases from J, leaving 10 bases between. Germline CDR1 and CDR2: SGHAT and FQNNGV. For the CDR3, the DNA is TGTGCCAGCAGCCAGACACCGTACCAAGAGACCCAGTACTTC. It specifies CASSQTPYQETQYF. The full variable domain, its missing parts supplied by reference TRBV11-2 and TRBJ2-5, is EAGVAQSPRYKIIEKRQSVAFWCNPISGHATLYWYQQILGQGPKLLIQFQNNGVVDDSQLPKDRFSAERLKGVDSTLKIQPAKLEDSAVYLCASSQTPYQETQYFGPGTRLLVL.

This clonotype has a handful of counts. V usage is TRBV12-3 or TRBV12-4 and J usage is TRBJ2-3, with TRBD1 identical over 9 bases. The CDR3 sequence is 16 residues long. Germline trimming cut 1 base from V and 0 bases from J; bases unmatched to any gene: 2. CDR3 sequence (DNA): TGTGCCAGCAGTTTAGGGACAGGGGTTAGCACAGATACGCAGTATTTT. Amino acid sequence: CASSLGTGVSTDTQYF.

Concerning this clonotype: A read error may be the cause here, since a much bigger clone is one base away. V is TRBV2 and J is TRBJ1-5; D possibly corresponds to TRBD1 (6 bases). From germline, CDR1 is SNHLY and CDR2 FYNNEI. The CDR3 length is 14 residues. The CDR3 protein is CANSDRQVYQPQHF. CDR3 in DNA: TGTGCCAACAGTGACCGACAGGTCTATCAGCCCCAGCATTTT.

Of note for this clonotype: A much larger clone differs from this one at a single base, so this may be a read error. The V call is TRBV5-5, the J call TRBJ2-5; 12 bases agree with TRBD2. This CDR3 spans 16 amino acids. CDR1 and CDR2 from the germline V gene are SGHKS and YYEKEE (reference sequence). The CDR3 DNA sequence: TGTTCCAGCAGCCCCGGACTAGCGGGGTACCAAGAGACCCAGTACTTC. This encodes CSSSPGLAGYQETQYF.

The V and J genes are TRBV9 and TRBJ1-5, with 7 positions matching TRBD1. The CDR3 is made up of 14 amino acids. Losses at the gene ends were 4 bases for V and 7 bases for J; bases not matched to a gene: 8. Germline assignment: CDR1 SGDLS and CDR2 YYNGEE. In DNA, the CDR3 is TGTGCCAGCAGCCCAGACAGGGATGGCCAGCCCCAGCATTTT. Amino acid sequence: CASSPDRDGQPQHF.

The chain couples TRBV20-1 to TRBJ1-3; D perhaps matches TRBD1 (6 bases). Trimming cost V 3 bases and J 0 bases, with 12 bases left between them. Per the germline V gene, CDR1 is DFQATT and CDR2 is SNEGSKA (reference sequence). This CDR3 contains 15 residues. DNA of the CDR3: TGCAGTGCTAGTGACAGGCCGAGCTCTGGAAACACCATATATTTT. It codes for CSASDRPSSGNTIYF.

The chain uses TRBV19 and TRBJ1-1; D gene unclear. Germline CDR1 reads LNHDA; CDR2 reads SQIVND (reference sequence). V was pared by 5 bases and J by 5 bases, with 15 bases between. The CDR3 is made up of 14 amino acids. The CDR3 nucleotides read TGTGCCAGTAGTTTCCGACGGATAGGGACTGAAGCTTTCTTT. This gives the protein CASSFRRIGTEAFF. The whole variable domain, filled in from reference TRBV19 and TRBJ1-1, reads DGGITQSPKYLFRKEGQNVTLSCEQNLNHDAMYWYRQDPGQGLRLIYYSQIVNDFQKGDIAEGYSVSREKKESFPLTVTSAQKNPTAFYLCASSFRRIGTEAFFGQGTRLTVV.

This clonotype was counted between two and nine times. The rearrangement uses TRBV20-1 and TRBJ1-1; possible D gene TRBD1, 5 bases. Germline V gene data show CDR1 as DFQATT and CDR2 as SNEGSKA (reference sequence). Trimming shortened V by 5 bases and J by 1 base, and 17 bases separated the two germline ends. The CDR3 spans 15 residues. In nucleotides, the CDR3 is TGCAGTGCTCATCCCATAACGGGGGAGAACACTGAAGCTTTCTTT. Translation: CSAHPITGENTEAFF.

This clonotype has more than one count but fewer than ten. This sequence joins TRBV18 and TRBJ1-1; no firm D call. The CDR3 runs 12 residues. Germline assignment: CDR1 KGHSH and CDR2 LQKENI. V gave up 6 bases and J gave up 5 bases, with 10 bases separating them. CDR3: CASSLQRTEAFF. The CDR3 nucleotides are TGTGCCAGCTCGTTACAGAGGACTGAAGCTTTCTTT. The whole variable domain, remainder taken from reference TRBV18 and TRBJ1-1, is NAGVMQNPRHLVRRRGQEARLRCSPMKGHSHVYWYRQLPEEGLKFMVYLQKENIIDESGMPKERFSAEFPKEGPSILRIQQVVRGDSAAYFCASSLQRTEAFFGQGTRLTVV.

J is TRBJ1-1 and V is TRBV5-4; the D gene is possibly TRBD1 (5 bases). V lost 4 bases, J lost 7 bases, and 17 bases lay in between. Germline CDR1 SGHNT, CDR2 YYREEE (reference sequence). The CDR3 extends over 14 amino acids. CDR3 region: CASSHPGRPLEAFF. In DNA, the CDR3 is TGTGCCAGCAGCCATCCGGGACGGCCTCTTGAAGCTTTCTTT.

V gene TRBV3-1 combines with J gene TRBJ2-2; TRBD2 aligns across 9 bases. This CDR3 has 17 residues. CDR1 and CDR2 from the germline V gene are LGHDT and YNNKEL (reference sequence). Trimming took 3 bases from V and 4 from J; bases not matched to a gene: 9. Written as DNA, the CDR3 is TGTGCCAGCAGCCACCCACTAGCGGGTTCGGGCACCGGGGAGCTGTTTTTT. Amino acid sequence: CASSHPLAGSGTGELFF.

CDR3 bases: TGTGCCAGCAGTTACACTGCCAGAGGCACTGAAGCTTTCTTT. This sequence encodes CASSYTARGTEAFF. This chain uses TRBV6-2 or TRBV6-3 with TRBJ1-1, with no clear D. CDR3 length equals 14 residues. The V end lost 2 bases, the J end lost 4 bases, and 11 bases lay between the germline ends. Looked up from germline, CDR1 is MNHEY and CDR2 is SVGEGT.

The V call is TRBV14, the J call TRBJ1-6, with D unresolved. The CDR3 is 14 amino acids. V lost 0 bases, J lost 6 bases, and 6 bases lay in between. Germline loops: CDR1 SGHDN, CDR2 FVKESK. The CDR3 DNA reads TGTGCCAGCAGCCAAGACCGCGGTAATTCACCCCTCCACTTT. Protein product: CASSQDRGNSPLHF.

Many counts were recorded for this clonotype. The chain carries TRBV2 and TRBJ2-3, with no clear D. The germline V and J ends were trimmed by 4 bases and 4 bases, with 9 bases remaining between them. Looked up from germline, CDR1 is SNHLY and CDR2 is FYNNEI. The CDR3 runs 13 residues. The CDR3 protein is CASSVVPADTQYF. As DNA, the CDR3 is TGTGCCAGCAGTGTCGTACCGGCAGATACGCAGTATTTT. Supplemented by reference TRBV2 and TRBJ2-3, the full variable domain reads EPEVTQTPSHQVTQMGQEVILRCVPISNHLYFYWYRQILGQKVEFLVSFYNNEISEKSEIFDDQFSVERPDGSNFTLKIRSTKLEDSAMYFCASSVVPADTQYFGPGTRLTVL.

This clonotype was picked up many times. The chain is built from TRBV29-1 and TRBJ1-1, with 8 bases that match TRBD1. With V trimmed by 6 bases and J by 7 bases, 10 bases remained unmatched. Germline assignment: CDR1 SQVTM and CDR2 ANQGSEA. This CDR3 region has 13 residues. This CDR3 is CSVSGQGVFEAFF. CDR3 nucleotides: TGCAGCGTCTCAGGACAGGGCGTCTTTGAAGCTTTCTTT.

V is TRBV5-1 and J is TRBJ1-1; D not certain. Trimming left V 3 bases short and J 8 bases short, with 8 bases between. The CDR3 covers 11 residues. Germline V lookup: CDR1 SGHRS, CDR2 YFSETQ. DNA of the CDR3: TGCGCCAGCAGCTCAGACCACGAAGCTTTCTTT. Translating it yields CASSSDHEAFF.

The rearrangement links TRBV20-1 to TRBJ1-2, with D hard to call. The CDR3 extends over 16 amino acids. V lost 3 bases and J lost 5, with 22 bases in between. Germline V CDR1 and CDR2: DFQATT, SNEGSKA (reference sequence). The CDR3 region is CSASPFLPWRKYGYTF. The CDR3 region has the DNA TGCAGTGCTAGTCCCTTCCTGCCCTGGCGGAAGTATGGCTACACCTTC.

This clonotype was detected only a few times. The CDR3 sequence is CASSPIKPGQGLQETQYF. The CDR3 bases are TGTGCCAGCAGTCCAATTAAACCGGGACAGGGGCTTCAAGAGACCCAGTACTTC. The chain carries TRBV28 and TRBJ2-5, with 10 bases identical to TRBD1. CDR1 is MDHEN and CDR2 is SYDVKM in the germline V gene. The CDR3 contains 18 residues. The V gene end was trimmed by 5 bases and the J gene end by 2 bases; junction bases not matched to a gene: 14.

This clonotype was counted at least ten times. The rearrangement joins TRBV10-3 to TRBJ2-1, with D perhaps matching TRBD2 (5 bases). This CDR3 is built from 11 residues. Trimming took 8 bases from V and 7 from J, leaving 9 bases between them. In germline, CDR1 is ENHRY, CDR2 SYGVKD. CDR3 loop: CAIGSGNEQFF. CDR3 bases: TGTGCCATCGGGAGTGGGAATGAGCAGTTCTTC.

This sequence joins TRBV3-1 and TRBJ1-1; 9 nucleotides agree with TRBD1. Germline loops: CDR1 LGHDT, CDR2 YNNKEL (reference sequence). The CDR3 totals 13 residues. After removal of 1 base from V and 9 bases from J, the junction contained 3 bases not matched to a gene. DNA for the CDR3: TGTGCCAGCAGCCAAGGGGGACAGGGTCAAGCTTTCTTT. This codes for CASSQGGQGQAFF.

V gene TRBV5-5 combines with J gene TRBJ1-1, with D maybe TRBD1 (6 bases). Germline CDR1 reads SGHKS; CDR2 reads YYEKEE (reference sequence). Between the trimmed V and J ends, which lost 1 base and 10 bases, there was a span of 20 bases. The CDR3 has 15 amino acids. Here the CDR3 reads CASSLRFQGISSAFF. CDR3 bases: TGTGCCAGCAGCTTGAGGTTTCAGGGGATAAGCTCAGCTTTCTTT.

The V and J genes are TRBV20-1 and TRBJ1-3, with a weak D call TRBD1 (5 bases). Germline lookup yields CDR1 DFQATT and CDR2 SNEGSKA (reference sequence). V lost 3 bases, J lost 2 bases, and 11 bases lay in between. The CDR3 loop spans 14 amino acids. The CDR3 DNA reads as TGCAGTGCTAGGCCCGGGACGGCTGGAAACACCATATATTTT. Protein: CSARPGTAGNTIYF.

This clonotype was observed many times. V is TRBV6-5 and J is TRBJ1-5; tentatively, D is TRBD1 (6 bases). The V gene lost 5 bases and the J gene lost 0 bases, with 8 bases spanning the gap. The CDR3 loop spans 14 amino acids. Per germline, CDR1 MNHEY and CDR2 SVGAGI. In DNA form, the CDR3 reads TGTGCCAGCAGTCAGGGGTTTAGCAATCAGCCCCAGCATTTT. It translates to CASSQGFSNQPQHF.

V is TRBV27 and J is TRBJ2-1; TRBD2 matches at 7 bases. CDR3 length equals 14 residues. Looked up from germline, CDR1 is MNHEY and CDR2 is SMNVEV (reference sequence). The junction had 8 bases not matched to a gene; V was cut back by 8 bases and J by 4 bases. Here the CDR3 DNA reads TGTGCCAGCGCAACTAGCGATTCTTACAATGAGCAGTTCTTC. The encoded protein is CASATSDSYNEQFF.

V and J are TRBV7-2 and TRBJ1-1; the D gene is possibly TRBD1 (6 bases). CDR1 is SGHTA, CDR2 FQGNSA, per germline. The CDR3 is made up of 15 amino acids. Trimming stripped 1 base from V and 4 bases from J, with 13 bases between. The CDR3 DNA is TGTGCCAGCAGCTTAGTTGCGGGGGCCGGCACTGAAGCTTTCTTT. It translates to CASSLVAGAGTEAFF.

With respect to this clonotype: An end of the junction does not agree with germline; a read error may underlie this. The J gene is TRBJ2-3, the V gene TRBV9; TRBD2 agrees at 7 bases. The CDR3 is 15 amino acids. Looked up from germline, CDR1 is SGDLS and CDR2 is YYNGEE. DNA for the CDR3: TGTGCCAGCAGCGGAGCGGGAATTGGCACAGGTACGCAGTATTTT. Protein sequence: CASSGAGIGTGTQYF. Looking up the rest from reference TRBV9 and TRBJ2-3 gives the full variable domain: DSGVTQTPKHLITATGQRVTLRCSPRSGDLSVYWYQQSLDQGLQFLIQYYNGEERAKGNILERFSAQQFPDLHSELNLSSLELGDSALYFCASSGAGIGTGTQYFGPGTRLTVL.

This clonotype was seen more than once but under ten times. The rearrangement joins TRBV6-1 to TRBJ1-1; D gene unclear. Germline V CDR1 and CDR2: MNHNS, SASEGT. The ends were cut back, 3 bases at V and 7 bases at J, with 6 bases in the middle. This CDR3 spans 11 amino acids. The CDR3 sequence is CASSDEREAFF. In DNA, the CDR3 is TGTGCCAGCAGTGACGAACGTGAAGCTTTCTTT.